In its sample, the clone carrying this T cell receptor (beta chain) was seen many times. This entry is derived from a study of T cells in Graves' hyperthyroidism and ophthalmopathy. Amplification yielded TCR beta CDR3 regions, with RNA transcripts as the source. The TCR CDR3 first-round RT-PCR relied on the HTBI primer set. TCRdb used MiXCR to reprocess the multiplex PCR reads, holding one entry per CDR3 protein. The sample consists of some 600,000 distinct CDR3 sequences, around 13% of them appearing once. This CDR3 contains 14 residues. Trimming shortened V by 6 bases and J by 4 bases, and 13 bases separated the two germline ends. CDR1 MDHEN and CDR2 SYDVKM come from the germline V gene.

The V call is TRBV28, the J call TRBJ1-5; D unclear. This receptor was obtained from a young woman with Graves' hyperthyroidism that later progressed to Graves' ophthalmopathy. Sequencing was done on a sample of blood. The CDR3 reads CASRADGKNQPQHF. In DNA form, the CDR3 reads TGTGCCAGCAGGGCGGACGGGAAGAATCAGCCCCAGCATTTT.